This TCR beta chain was found in a study of blood T cell repertoires in COVID-19. Study details: The study drew acute and convalescent COVID-19 samples from the United States, Italy and Spain. Nucleic acid was either cDNA or gDNA, and it came from T cells, B-cell-depleted T cells, or PBMCs.

Germline CDR1 reads SGHDN; CDR2 reads FVKESK. The CDR3 consists of 15 residues. V was pared by 0 bases and J by 6 bases, with 14 bases between. Sequencing used immunoSEQ multiplex PCR; TCRdb keeps in-frame clones, though not all of them. The repertoire holds about 280,000 clones, with 70% to 90% as singletons. Sample: peripheral blood. This sequence was found in a woman in her seventies with acute or convalescent COVID-19. The chain recombines TRBV14 with TRBJ1-2, with D perhaps TRBD1 (5 bases). The CDR3 loop reads CASSQDRWGRDGYTF. As DNA, the CDR3 is TGTGCCAGCAGCCAAGATCGATGGGGGAGGGATGGCTACACCTTC.